A single sample gave rise to the 30 T cell receptor beta chains below, sequenced in a study of shared clonotypes between healthy human individuals. Naive CD8 cells lacked CD45RO, underwent positive selection for CCR7 and left out terminally differentiated effector memory CD45RA+ cells. Assay used: immunoSEQ multiplex PCR; TCRdb lists only in-frame clones, some missing. The sample lists 2 million or so clones, about 95% occurring once. The sequencing sample was made of naive CD8+ T cells sorted from blood. These receptors all stem from a man between 18 and 29 years old in good health.

The table lists this clone with a count of one. The gene calls are TRBV5-1 and TRBJ1-5; TRBD1 is a possible D gene (6 bases). The V and J ends lost 0 bases and 6 bases respectively, with 16 bases between them. The CDR3 length is 16 residues. Germline-derived CDR1 and CDR2 are SGHRS and YFSETQ. CDR3 in amino acids: CASSLGVRGGGQPQHF. In DNA form, the CDR3 reads TGCGCCAGCAGCTTGGGGGTTCGCGGGGGCGGTCAGCCCCAGCATTTT.

The genes are TRBV29-1 and TRBJ2-7; TRBD2 aligns across 10 bases. From germline, CDR1 is SQVTM and CDR2 ANQGSEA. Trimming removed 0 bases from V and 4 bases from J; junction bases left unmatched: 6. The CDR3 totals 15 residues. CDR3 DNA: TGCAGCGTTGAAGATCGTAGCGGGGGGCTGTACGAGCAGTACTTC. Encoded protein: CSVEDRSGGLYEQYF.

The chain combines TRBV5-4 with TRBJ1-1, with D possibly matching TRBD1 (5 bases). V lost 3 bases and J lost 1, with 16 bases in between. CDR1 and CDR2 from the germline V gene are SGHNT and YYREEE (reference sequence). The CDR3 is 16 residues long. CDR3 loop: CASSWAPPTANTEAFF. As DNA, the CDR3 is TGTGCCAGCAGCTGGGCCCCCCCGACAGCGAACACTGAAGCTTTCTTT. Variable domain in full (rest from reference TRBV5-4 and TRBJ1-1): ETGVTQSPTHLIKTRGQQVTLRCSSQSGHNTVSWYQQALGQGPQFIFQYYREEENGRGNFPPRFSGLQFPNYSSELNVNALELDDSALYLCASSWAPPTANTEAFFGQGTRLTVV.

This rearrangement joins TRBV11-2 to TRBJ2-7; D is uncertain. Per the germline V gene, CDR1 is SGHAT and CDR2 is FQNNGV. The CDR3 is made up of 14 amino acids. Between the trimmed V and J ends, which lost 1 base and 0 bases, there was a span of 7 bases. This chain's CDR3 is CASSLAQRSYEQYF. In DNA, the CDR3 is TGTGCCAGCAGCTTAGCTCAGCGCTCCTACGAGCAGTACTTC. The full variable domain, in which reference TRBV11-2 and TRBJ2-7 provide the parts outside the CDR3, is EAGVAQSPRYKIIEKRQSVAFWCNPISGHATLYWYQQILGQGPKLLIQFQNNGVVDDSQLPKDRFSAERLKGVDSTLKIQPAKLEDSAVYLCASSLAQRSYEQYFGPGTRLTVT.

The V gene is TRBV4-3, the J gene TRBJ1-5, with 8 bases aligning to TRBD1. Germline V gene lookup returns CDR1 LGHNA and CDR2 YSLEER. V lost 0 bases and J lost 5; bases outside the gene matches: 12. The CDR3 contains 18 residues. CDR3 nucleotides: TGCGCCAGCAGCCAAGATGGCGCAGGGGGCGGTGGGGATCAGCCCCAGCATTTT. The encoded protein is CASSQDGAGGGGDQPQHF.

This clone was observed a single time. The V and J genes are TRBV10-3 and TRBJ2-7, with D hard to call. Germline V gene sequence: CDR1 ENHRY, CDR2 SYGVKD. The V and J ends lost 4 bases and 2 bases respectively, with 3 bases between them. This CDR3 contains 11 residues. In DNA form, the CDR3 reads TGTGCCATCAGTGGCACCTACGAGCAGTACTTC. This gives the protein CAISGTYEQYF.

The chain has TRBV5-5 and TRBJ2-5, with D tentatively TRBD2 (6 bases). Deletions cut 4 bases from V and 3 bases from J, with 16 bases between. Germline-derived CDR1 and CDR2 are SGHKS and YYEKEE (reference sequence). The CDR3 covers 15 residues. The CDR3 coding sequence is TGTGCCAGCAGCCGCTTGGAGTGGGGGGAAGAGACCCAGTACTTC. It yields the protein CASSRLEWGEETQYF. The variable domain in full, completed from reference TRBV5-5 and TRBJ2-5, reads DAGVTQSPTHLIKTRGQQVTLRCSPISGHKSVSWYQQVLGQGPQFIFQYYEKEERGRGNFPDRFSARQFPNYSSELNVNALLLGDSALYLCASSRLEWGEETQYFGPGTRLLVL.

The V gene is TRBV29-1, the J gene TRBJ1-2; the match to TRBD1 covers 7 bases. The CDR3 covers 12 residues. After removal of 7 bases from V and 4 bases from J, the junction contained 6 bases not matched to a gene. The germline gives CDR1 SQVTM, CDR2 ANQGSEA. The CDR3 nucleotides read TGCAGCGCTCGTCCAGGGGGCTATGGCTACACCTTC. It translates to CSARPGGYGYTF.

The chain combines TRBV10-3 with TRBJ2-2; D is ambiguous. The CDR3 has 14 amino acids. V was pared by 0 bases and J by 0 bases, with 2 bases between. Germline V gene data show CDR1 as ENHRY and CDR2 as SYGVKD. The chain's CDR3 is CAISESTNTGELFF. Here the CDR3 DNA reads TGTGCCATCAGTGAGTCTACGAACACCGGGGAGCTGTTTTTT.

Concerning this clone itself: Additional DNA sequences in this sample encode the identical CDR3. This chain links TRBV30 with TRBJ2-7; D unresolved. Looked up from germline, CDR1 is GTSNPN and CDR2 is SVGIG (reference sequence). This CDR3 spans 11 amino acids. Between the trimmed V and J ends, which lost 2 bases and 0 bases, there was a span of 2 bases. The CDR3 nucleotides are TGTGCCTGGAGTTTCTCCTACGAGCAGTACTTC. Its translation is CAWSFSYEQYF.

The CDR3 coding sequence is TGTGCCAGCAGCCTCCCCTCTGAGACTTACGAGCAGTACTTC. Translating gives CASSLPSETYEQYF. The chain uses TRBV7-9 and TRBJ2-7; D gene ambiguous. Germline V CDR1 and CDR2: SEHNR, FQNEAQ (reference sequence). The ends were cut back, 5 bases at V and 4 bases at J, with 15 bases in the middle. CDR3 length: 14 residues.

The chain joins TRBV18 to TRBJ2-3; D tentatively fits TRBD1 or TRBD2 (5 bases each). The CDR3 extends over 15 amino acids. Per germline, CDR1 KGHSH and CDR2 LQKENI. V shed 6 bases and J shed 2 bases, with 15 bases lying between them. The CDR3 sequence is CASSPGTAHTDTQYF. CDR3 coding DNA: TGTGCCAGCTCTCCAGGGACGGCACACACAGATACGCAGTATTTT.

The rearrangement joins TRBV6-5 to TRBJ1-1; maybe TRBD1 (6 bases). The CDR3 is 11 amino acids. The V and J ends lost 8 bases and 6 bases respectively, with 10 bases between them. The V gene's germline CDR1 is MNHEY and CDR2 SVGAGI. CDR3 coding DNA: TGTGCCAGCGGGGCAGGGGCTGAAGCTTTCTTT. It translates to CASGAGAEAFF.

The chain combines TRBV4-1 with TRBJ1-3; D gene unclear. This CDR3 is 15 amino acids long. CDR1 is MGHRA and CDR2 is YSYEKL in the germline V gene. Trimming cost V 3 bases and J 0 bases, with 9 bases left between them. The CDR3 bases are TGCGCCAGCAGCCACTTACAAGACTCTGGAAACACCATATATTTT. Protein sequence: CASSHLQDSGNTIYF.

V and J are TRBV9 and TRBJ1-2, with 9 bases matching TRBD1. J was trimmed by 8 bases and V by 3 bases; bases with no gene match: 8. This CDR3 spans 14 amino acids. The germline V gene has CDR1 SGDLS and CDR2 YYNGEE. CDR3 in DNA: TGTGCCAGCAGCGCGGGACAGGGACAGATAGGCTACACCTTC. Its translation: CASSAGQGQIGYTF.

This sequence joins TRBV25-1 and TRBJ2-5, with D maybe TRBD1 (6 bases). The length of the CDR3 is 16 residues. Germline lookup yields CDR1 MGHDK and CDR2 SYGVNS. V was cut by 1 base and J by 2 bases, with 14 bases left in between. CDR3: CASSEFSGVVQETQYF. CDR3 coding DNA: TGTGCCAGCAGTGAATTCTCAGGGGTAGTTCAAGAGACCCAGTACTTC.

The chain employs TRBV19 and TRBJ1-4; D not resolved. The CDR3 contains 15 residues. In germline, CDR1 is LNHDA, CDR2 SQIVND (reference sequence). Between the trimmed V and J ends, which lost 3 bases and 5 bases, there was a span of 13 bases. CDR3: CASSIEGFENEKLFF. The CDR3, as DNA: TGTGCCAGTAGTATTGAGGGTTTTGAAAATGAAAAACTGTTTTTT.

Comments on this clone: Other DNA sequences in this sample translate to the same CDR3. J is TRBJ2-3 and V is TRBV4-1; D might be TRBD2 (5 bases). The CDR3 has 14 amino acids. V was shortened by 1 base and J by 0 bases, with 5 bases between the two germline ends. Germline-derived CDR1 and CDR2 are MGHRA and YSYEKL. The CDR3 reads CASSQGGSTDTQYF. In DNA, the CDR3 is TGCGCCAGCAGCCAAGGAGGGAGCACAGATACGCAGTATTTT.

The chain is built from TRBV30 and TRBJ2-1; 13 bases agree with TRBD2. CDR3 length equals 14 residues. The germline V gene has CDR1 GTSNPN and CDR2 SVGIG (reference sequence). J was trimmed by 7 bases and V by 3 bases; bases with no gene match: 3. CDR3 amino acids: CAWRGTSGENEQFF. CDR3 nucleotides: TGTGCCTGGAGGGGGACTAGCGGGGAAAATGAGCAGTTCTTC.

This chain links TRBV10-3 with TRBJ2-3; 9 positions match TRBD2. The CDR3 loop spans 18 amino acids. After removal of 4 bases from V and 3 bases from J, the junction contained 14 bases not matched to a gene. Germline V lookup: CDR1 ENHRY, CDR2 SYGVKD. For the CDR3, the DNA is TGTGCCATCAGTGCACCCGGGTTGGCGGGAGGGGAAACAGATACGCAGTATTTT. The encoded protein is CAISAPGLAGGETDTQYF.

The chain links TRBV6-1 to TRBJ2-6; tentatively, D is TRBD1 (6 bases). This CDR3 has 14 amino acids. V shed 4 bases and J shed 3 bases, with 7 bases lying between them. Per the germline V gene, CDR1 is MNHNS and CDR2 is SASEGT. CDR3 residues: CASSAGVGANVLTF. In nucleotides, the CDR3 is TGTGCCAGCAGTGCAGGGGTTGGGGCCAACGTCCTGACTTTC.

The chain links TRBV27 to TRBJ2-1; D perhaps matches TRBD2 (5 bases). Per the germline V gene, CDR1 is MNHEY and CDR2 is SMNVEV (reference sequence). The CDR3 length is 13 residues. With 3 bases removed from V and 5 bases from J, the gap between germline ends came to 8 bases. The CDR3 DNA reads as TGTGCCAGCAGTTTTGGGCGGGACAATGAGCAGTTCTTC. This sequence encodes CASSFGRDNEQFF.

The chain is built from TRBV27 and TRBJ2-5; 7 bases are shared with TRBD1. The germline V gene encodes CDR1 MNHEY and CDR2 SMNVEV (reference sequence). V gave up 1 base and J gave up 2 bases; unmatched junction bases: 7. The CDR3 totals 16 residues. The CDR3 protein is CASSLLVPGGQETQYF. In nucleotides, the CDR3 is TGTGCCAGCAGTTTATTAGTCCCAGGGGGACAAGAGACCCAGTACTTC.

The gene calls are TRBV27 and TRBJ2-1; the match to TRBD2 covers 12 bases. With V trimmed by 0 bases and J by 6 bases, 9 bases remained unmatched. The CDR3 is 18 amino acids. CDR1 is MNHEY, CDR2 SMNVEV, per germline (reference sequence). CDR3 bases: TGTGCCAGCAGTTTATCTTCCGGGACTAGCGGGCCGTCCAATGAGCAGTTCTTC. It translates to CASSLSSGTSGPSNEQFF.

The CDR3 spells CASRPQDSPDFV. CDR3 sequence (DNA): TGTGCCAGCAGACCACAGGACAGTCCCGATTTTGTC. The chain recombines TRBV9 with TRBJ2-7; the D gene is possibly TRBD1 (6 bases). The CDR3 contains 12 residues. In germline, CDR1 is SGDLS, CDR2 YYNGEE.

V usage is TRBV6-5 and J usage is TRBJ1-4; no clear D gene. This CDR3 has 16 residues. Trimming stripped 0 bases from V and 1 base from J, with 9 bases between. Looked up from germline, CDR1 is MNHEY and CDR2 is SVGAGI. CDR3 sequence: CASSYSFGETNEKLFF. Here the CDR3 DNA reads TGTGCCAGCAGTTACTCTTTCGGGGAAACTAATGAAAAACTGTTTTTT.

The chain employs TRBV28 and TRBJ2-7, with 7 bases identical to TRBD1. The CDR3 contains 15 residues. CDR1 and CDR2 from the germline V gene are MDHEN and SYDVKM. J was trimmed by 4 bases and V by 6 bases; bases with no gene match: 12. CDR3 in amino acids: CASSGADRAGYEQYF. Here the CDR3 DNA reads TGTGCCAGCAGCGGGGCTGACAGGGCCGGGTACGAGCAGTACTTC.

This clone was seen just once. The chain uses TRBV5-6 and TRBJ2-3; 11 bases map to TRBD2. Germline CDR1 reads SGHDT; CDR2 reads YYEEEE. The CDR3 runs to 16 residues. Losses at the gene ends were 4 bases for V and 4 bases for J; bases not matched to a gene: 8. CDR3 sequence reads: CASSPELAGVADTQYF. In DNA, the CDR3 is TGTGCCAGCAGCCCCGAACTAGCGGGAGTTGCAGATACGCAGTATTTT.

The chain is built from TRBV29-1 and TRBJ2-7, with TRBD1 matching over 7 bases. Germline CDR1 and CDR2: SQVTM and ANQGSEA. V gave up 4 bases and J gave up 3 bases; unmatched junction bases: 9. The CDR3 extends over 14 amino acids. In DNA, the CDR3 is TGCAGCGTTGGAGCTAGGGGACAGCACTACGAGCAGTACTTC. The encoded protein is CSVGARGQHYEQYF.

The chain combines TRBV28 with TRBJ1-5; D gene unclear. V shed 4 bases and J shed 0 bases, with 13 bases lying between them. Per germline, CDR1 MDHEN and CDR2 SYDVKM. The CDR3 has 16 residues. CDR3 amino acids: CASSSNRLDSNQPQHF. The DNA of the CDR3 is TGTGCCAGCAGTTCAAACCGACTAGATAGCAATCAGCCCCAGCATTTT.